This record covers a single T cell receptor (beta chain). The identical CDR3 is also encoded by other nucleotide sequences in the sample. Generated by immunoSEQ multiplex PCR, the TCRdb table keeps only in-frame clones and is missing some. Among 2 million to 2.5 million clones listed, around 95% were seen once. This sample was included in a study of shared clonotypes between healthy human individuals. The CDR3 length is 13 residues. The V and J ends lost 5 bases and 4 bases respectively, with 12 bases between them. Germline V gene data show CDR1 as GTSNPN and CDR2 as SVGIG (reference sequence). Sequenced input: naive CD4+ T cells sorted from blood. Specified subset: CD45RA+ positively selected. The receptor was derived from a man between 18 and 29 years old in good health. This chain joins TRBV30 and TRBJ1-5, with D unresolved. The CDR3 is CAWGRQDNQPQHF. The CDR3 region has the DNA TGTGCCTGGGGCAGACAAGATAATCAGCCCCAGCATTTT.